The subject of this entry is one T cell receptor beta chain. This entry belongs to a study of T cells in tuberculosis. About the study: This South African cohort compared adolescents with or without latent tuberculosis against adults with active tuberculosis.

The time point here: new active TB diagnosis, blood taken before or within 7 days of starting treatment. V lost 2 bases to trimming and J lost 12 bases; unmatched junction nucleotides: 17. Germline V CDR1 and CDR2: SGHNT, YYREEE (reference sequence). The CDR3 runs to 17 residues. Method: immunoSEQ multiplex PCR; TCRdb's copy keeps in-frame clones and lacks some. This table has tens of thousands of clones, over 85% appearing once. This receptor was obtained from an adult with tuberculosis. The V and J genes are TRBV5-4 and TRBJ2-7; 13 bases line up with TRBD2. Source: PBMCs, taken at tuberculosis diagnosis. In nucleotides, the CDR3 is TGTGCCAGCAGCTTCGGGGGTACGGGGACTAGCGGGAAGGATCTGTACTTC. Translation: CASSFGGTGTSGKDLYF.